Reported below is one T cell receptor beta chain. In the authors' workflow: Reference gene primer amplification gave nucleated cell count estimates. Only in-frame clones appear in the TCRdb table, and some are missing; sequencing was by immunoSEQ multiplex PCR. From that table come the V and J calls and clone size; the DNA was used to work out D and trimming. The sample records more than 300,000 clones, approximately 87% being singletons. This sample was included in a study of blood T cell repertoires in COVID-19. On the study more broadly: Material from acute and convalescent COVID-19 was sourced from the United States, Italy and Spain. The cDNA or gDNA used as material had been derived from T cells, B-cell-depleted T cells, or PBMCs.

Seattle participants joined during active infection and were tracked over time. The CDR3 has 19 residues. V gave up 0 bases and J gave up 5 bases; unmatched junction bases: 12. Looked up from germline, CDR1 is SGHDT and CDR2 is YYEEEE. The receptor's source is a woman aged 25-40 years with COVID-19, enrolled during active disease. The chain has TRBV5-6 and TRBJ2-2; 11 bases are shared with TRBD2. Sequenced: peripheral blood. The CDR3: CASSLDRSGTSGMTGELFF. DNA for the CDR3: TGTGCCAGCAGCTTGGATCGGTCCGGGACTAGCGGAATGACCGGGGAGCTGTTTTTT.